This TCR beta chain was sequenced in a study of blood T cells in healthy people across ages. Trimming removed 4 bases from V and 0 bases from J, with 9 bases in between. The germline gives CDR1 KGHSH, CDR2 LQKENI. This CDR3 contains 15 residues. A sample-barcoded 5' primer and a J-beta primer mix were used in a second PCR of roughly 6 to 11 cycles. TCRdb re-called the 5' RACE reads with MiXCR, one entry per CDR3 protein. The sample holds about 830,000 distinct CDR3 sequences, about 62% seen once. This chain connects TRBV18 to TRBJ2-2; D might be TRBD1 (6 bases). The sequence was obtained from a man aged 25 to 40 in good health. The source material was blood. In nucleotides, the CDR3 is TGTGCCAGCTCACGACAGGAAACGAACACCGGGGAGCTGTTTTTT. It codes for CASSRQETNTGELFF.